A single T cell receptor beta chain is shown here with its context. Germline V lookup: CDR1 MDHEN, CDR2 SYDVKM. The CDR3 runs to 12 residues. V was clipped by 6 bases and J by 6 bases, with 11 bases between them. The sample comes from a study of control samples from healthy donors and cancer patients. Measured with immunoSEQ multiplex PCR; TCRdb has only the in-frame clones, and not every one. This table has approximately 140,000 clones, 85% to 90% appearing once. This sequence originates from a man aged 45 to 65 with head and neck cancer. Material for sequencing was PBMCs. The chain uses TRBV28 and TRBJ1-2; a possible D gene is TRBD1 (6 bases). CDR3 nucleotides: TGTGCCAGCAGGACACAGGGAGATGGCTACACCTTC. Residues: CASRTQGDGYTF.